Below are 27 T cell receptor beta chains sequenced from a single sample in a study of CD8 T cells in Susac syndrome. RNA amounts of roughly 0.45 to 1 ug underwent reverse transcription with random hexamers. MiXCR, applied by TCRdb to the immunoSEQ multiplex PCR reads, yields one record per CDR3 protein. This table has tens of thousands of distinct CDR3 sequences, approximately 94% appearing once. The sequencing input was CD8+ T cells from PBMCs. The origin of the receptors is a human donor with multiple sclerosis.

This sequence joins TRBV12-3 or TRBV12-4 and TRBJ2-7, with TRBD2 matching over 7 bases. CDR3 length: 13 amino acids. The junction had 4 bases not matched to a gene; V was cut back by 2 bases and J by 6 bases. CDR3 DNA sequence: TGTGCCAGCAGTTTAAGAGGGGAGGGCGAGCAGTACTTC. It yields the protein CASSLRGEGEQYF.

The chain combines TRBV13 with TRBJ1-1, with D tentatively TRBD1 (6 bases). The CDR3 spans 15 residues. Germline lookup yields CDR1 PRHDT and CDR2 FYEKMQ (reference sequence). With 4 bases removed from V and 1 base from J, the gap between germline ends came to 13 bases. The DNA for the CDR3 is TGTGCCAGCAGCTCATCAGGGGAGGCGAACACTGAAGCTTTCTTT. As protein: CASSSSGEANTEAFF.

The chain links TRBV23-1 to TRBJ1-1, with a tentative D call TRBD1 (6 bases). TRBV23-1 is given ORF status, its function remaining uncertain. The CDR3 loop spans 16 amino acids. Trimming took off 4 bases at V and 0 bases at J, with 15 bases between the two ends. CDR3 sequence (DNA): TGCGCCAGCAGTCGGGGGGCCCGAGGAATGAACACTGAAGCTTTCTTT. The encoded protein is CASSRGARGMNTEAFF.

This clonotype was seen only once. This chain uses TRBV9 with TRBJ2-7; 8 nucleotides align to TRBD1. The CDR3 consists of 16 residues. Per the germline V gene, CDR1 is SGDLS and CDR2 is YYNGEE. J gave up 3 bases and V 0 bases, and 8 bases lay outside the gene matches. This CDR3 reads CASSVEGMGQDYEQYF. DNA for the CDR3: TGTGCCAGCAGCGTAGAAGGGATGGGACAGGACTACGAGCAGTACTTC.

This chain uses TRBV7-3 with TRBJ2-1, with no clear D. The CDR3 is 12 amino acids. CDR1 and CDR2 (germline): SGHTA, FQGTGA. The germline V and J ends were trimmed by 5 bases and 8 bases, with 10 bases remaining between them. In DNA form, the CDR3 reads TGTGCCAGCAGCGCGTGGGGTGATGAGCAGTTCTTC. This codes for CASSAWGDEQFF.

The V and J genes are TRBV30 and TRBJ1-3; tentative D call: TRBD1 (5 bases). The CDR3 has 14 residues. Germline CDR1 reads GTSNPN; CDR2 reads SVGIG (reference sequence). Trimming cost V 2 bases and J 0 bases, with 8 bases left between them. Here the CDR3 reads CAWSFGGSGNTIYF. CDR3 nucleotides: TGTGCCTGGAGTTTCGGGGGCTCTGGAAACACCATATATTTT. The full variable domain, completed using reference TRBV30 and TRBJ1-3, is SQTIHQWPATLVQPVGSPLSLECTVEGTSNPNLYWYRQAAGRGLQLLFYSVGIGQISSEVPQNLSASRPQDRQFILSSKKLLLSDSGFYLCAWSFGGSGNTIYFGEGSWLTVV.

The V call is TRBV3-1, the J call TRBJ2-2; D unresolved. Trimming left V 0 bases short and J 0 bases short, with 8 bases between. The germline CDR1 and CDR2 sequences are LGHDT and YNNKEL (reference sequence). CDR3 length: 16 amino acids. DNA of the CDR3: TGTGCCAGCAGCCAAGAAGTCTCCGCGAACACCGGGGAGCTGTTTTTT. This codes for CASSQEVSANTGELFF.

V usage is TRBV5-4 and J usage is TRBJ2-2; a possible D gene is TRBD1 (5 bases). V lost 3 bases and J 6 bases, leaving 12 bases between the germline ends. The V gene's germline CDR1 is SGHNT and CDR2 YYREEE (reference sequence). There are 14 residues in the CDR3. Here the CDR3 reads CASSSRVGAGELFF. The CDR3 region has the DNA TGTGCCAGCAGCTCCAGGGTAGGGGCCGGGGAGCTGTTTTTT.

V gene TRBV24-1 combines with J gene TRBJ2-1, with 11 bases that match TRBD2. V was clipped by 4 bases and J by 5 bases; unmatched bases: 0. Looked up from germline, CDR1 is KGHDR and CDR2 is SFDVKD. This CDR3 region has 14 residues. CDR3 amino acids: CATSEGLADNEQFF. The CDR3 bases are TGTGCCACCAGTGAGGGACTAGCGGACAATGAGCAGTTCTTC.

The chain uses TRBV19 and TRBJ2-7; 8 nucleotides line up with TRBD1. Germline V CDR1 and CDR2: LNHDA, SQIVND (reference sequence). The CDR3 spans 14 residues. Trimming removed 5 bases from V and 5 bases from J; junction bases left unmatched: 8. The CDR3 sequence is CASSLDRVNDEQYF. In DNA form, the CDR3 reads TGTGCCAGTAGTTTGGACAGGGTAAACGACGAGCAGTACTTC.

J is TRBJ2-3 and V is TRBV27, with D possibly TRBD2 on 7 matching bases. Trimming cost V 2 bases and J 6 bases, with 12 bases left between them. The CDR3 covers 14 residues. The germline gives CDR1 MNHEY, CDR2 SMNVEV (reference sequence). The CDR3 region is CASSLGGAWDTQYF. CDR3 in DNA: TGTGCCAGCAGTTTAGGGGGGGCGTGGGATACGCAGTATTTT.

The CDR3 region has the DNA TGCAGCGTTGACGGGGGGCACACAGATACGCAGTATTTT. The encoded protein is CSVDGGHTDTQYF. The V call is TRBV29-1, the J call TRBJ2-3; D possibly corresponds to TRBD2 (7 bases). The length of the CDR3 is 13 residues. Trimming took off 3 bases at V and 2 bases at J, with 9 bases between the two ends. Looked up from germline, CDR1 is SQVTM and CDR2 is ANQGSEA.

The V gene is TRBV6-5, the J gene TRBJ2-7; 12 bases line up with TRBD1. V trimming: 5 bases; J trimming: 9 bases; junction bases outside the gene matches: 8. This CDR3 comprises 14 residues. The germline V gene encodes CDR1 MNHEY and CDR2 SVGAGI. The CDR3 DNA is TGTGCCAGCAGTACCTGGGACAGGGGGCCTGGGCAGTACTTC. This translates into CASSTWDRGPGQYF.

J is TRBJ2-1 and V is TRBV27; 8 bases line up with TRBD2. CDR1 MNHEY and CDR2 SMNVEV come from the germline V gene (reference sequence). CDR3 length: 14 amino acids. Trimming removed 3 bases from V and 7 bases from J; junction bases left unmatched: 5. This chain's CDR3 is CASSFGLALNEQFF. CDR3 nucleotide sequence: TGTGCCAGCAGTTTCGGACTAGCCCTGAATGAGCAGTTCTTC.

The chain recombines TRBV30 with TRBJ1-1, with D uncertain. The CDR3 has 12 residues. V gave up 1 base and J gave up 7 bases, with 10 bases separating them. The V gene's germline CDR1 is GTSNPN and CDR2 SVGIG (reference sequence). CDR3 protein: CAWSGGRFEAFF. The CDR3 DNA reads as TGTGCCTGGAGTGGAGGACGGTTTGAAGCTTTCTTT.

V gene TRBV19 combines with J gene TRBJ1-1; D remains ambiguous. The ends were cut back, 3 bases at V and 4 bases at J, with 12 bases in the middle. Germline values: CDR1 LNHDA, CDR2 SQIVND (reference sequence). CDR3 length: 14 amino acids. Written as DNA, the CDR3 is TGTGCCAGTAGTATTGGAGAAGGTAGCACTGAAGCTTTCTTT. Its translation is CASSIGEGSTEAFF.

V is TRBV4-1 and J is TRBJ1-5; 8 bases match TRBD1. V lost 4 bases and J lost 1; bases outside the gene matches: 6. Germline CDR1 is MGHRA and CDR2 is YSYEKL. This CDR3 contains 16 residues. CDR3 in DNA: TGCGCCAGCAGCCCGCGGACAGGGACCAGCAATCAGCCCCAGCATTTT. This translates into CASSPRTGTSNQPQHF.

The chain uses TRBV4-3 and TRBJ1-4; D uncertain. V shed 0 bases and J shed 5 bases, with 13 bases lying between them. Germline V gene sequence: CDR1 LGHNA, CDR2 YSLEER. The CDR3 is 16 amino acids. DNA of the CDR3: TGCGCCAGCAGCCAAGATTCCCAGGTAGAGAATGAAAAACTGTTTTTT. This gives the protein CASSQDSQVENEKLFF.

The CDR3 sequence is CAHEAGGTEAFF. The CDR3 coding sequence is TGTGCCCACGAGGCGGGTGGCACTGAAGCTTTCTTT. This sequence joins TRBV6-1 and TRBJ1-1; D is uncertain. Looked up from germline, CDR1 is MNHNS and CDR2 is SASEGT. V lost 11 bases and J 4 bases, leaving 14 bases between the germline ends. This CDR3 has 12 amino acids.

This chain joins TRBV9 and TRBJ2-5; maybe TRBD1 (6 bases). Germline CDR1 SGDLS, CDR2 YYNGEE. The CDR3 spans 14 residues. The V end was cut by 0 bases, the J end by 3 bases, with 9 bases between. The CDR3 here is CASSVDGQKETQYF. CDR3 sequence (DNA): TGTGCCAGCAGCGTAGACGGACAGAAAGAGACCCAGTACTTC. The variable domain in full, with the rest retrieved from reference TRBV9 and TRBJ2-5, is DSGVTQTPKHLITATGQRVTLRCSPRSGDLSVYWYQQSLDQGLQFLIQYYNGEERAKGNILERFSAQQFPDLHSELNLSSLELGDSALYFCASSVDGQKETQYFGPGTRLLVL.

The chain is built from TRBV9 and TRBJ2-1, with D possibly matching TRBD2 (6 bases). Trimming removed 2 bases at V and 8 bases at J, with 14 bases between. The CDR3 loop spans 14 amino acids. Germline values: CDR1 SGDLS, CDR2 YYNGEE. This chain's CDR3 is CASSVYARGDEQFF. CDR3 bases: TGTGCCAGCAGCGTCTACGCCCGCGGGGATGAGCAGTTCTTC.

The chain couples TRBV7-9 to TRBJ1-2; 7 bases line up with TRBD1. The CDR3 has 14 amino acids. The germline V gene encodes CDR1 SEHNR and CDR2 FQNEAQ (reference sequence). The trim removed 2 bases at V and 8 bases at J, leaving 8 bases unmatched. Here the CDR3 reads CASSLISQGYGYTF. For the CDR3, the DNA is TGTGCCAGCAGCTTAATTTCACAGGGGTACGGCTACACCTTC.

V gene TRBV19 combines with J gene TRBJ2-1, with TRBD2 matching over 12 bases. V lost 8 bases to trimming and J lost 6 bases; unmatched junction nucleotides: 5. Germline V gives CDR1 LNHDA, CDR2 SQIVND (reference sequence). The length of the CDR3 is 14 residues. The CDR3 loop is CASWTSGDSNEQFF. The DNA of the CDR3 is TGTGCCAGTTGGACTAGCGGGGACAGCAATGAGCAGTTCTTC.

The CDR3 protein is CASSLTKLAGSTGELFF. CDR3 DNA: TGCGCCAGCAGCTTGACCAAACTAGCGGGTAGCACCGGGGAGCTGTTTTTT. The chain is built from TRBV5-1 and TRBJ2-2, with 9 bases identical to TRBD2. Trimming at V came to 1 base and at J to 4 bases, leaving 8 bases not matched to a gene. The CDR3 loop spans 17 amino acids. The germline V gene has CDR1 SGHRS and CDR2 YFSETQ.

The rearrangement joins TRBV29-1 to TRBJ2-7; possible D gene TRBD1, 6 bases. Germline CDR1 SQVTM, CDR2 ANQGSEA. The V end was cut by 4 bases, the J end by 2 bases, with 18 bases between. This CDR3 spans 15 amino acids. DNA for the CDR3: TGCAGCGTTGTAAACCCCAAGGGGGTTACCTACGAGCAGTACTTC. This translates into CSVVNPKGVTYEQYF.

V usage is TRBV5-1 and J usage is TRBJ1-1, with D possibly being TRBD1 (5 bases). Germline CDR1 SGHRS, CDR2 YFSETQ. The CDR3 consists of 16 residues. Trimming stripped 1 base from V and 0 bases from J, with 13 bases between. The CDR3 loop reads CASSLRGTVMNTEAFF. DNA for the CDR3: TGCGCCAGCAGCTTGCGGGGGACCGTCATGAACACTGAAGCTTTCTTT.

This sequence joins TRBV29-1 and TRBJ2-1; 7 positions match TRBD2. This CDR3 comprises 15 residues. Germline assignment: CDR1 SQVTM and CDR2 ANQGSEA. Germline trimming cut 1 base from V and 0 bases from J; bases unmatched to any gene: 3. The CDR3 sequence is CSVEATGGSYNEQFF. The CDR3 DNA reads TGCAGCGTTGAAGCGACGGGGGGCTCCTACAATGAGCAGTTCTTC.